This is a list of T cell receptor beta chains from one sample in a study of CD8 T cells in Susac syndrome. One entry per CDR3 protein, called by TCRdb with MiXCR from the immunoSEQ multiplex PCR reads. The sample holds 200,000 to 250,000 distinct CDR3 sequences, 80% to 95% seen once. Sequenced sample: CD8+ T cells from PBMCs. The receptors were gathered from a human donor with multiple sclerosis. The CDR3 runs from the conserved cysteine through the conserved F or W. Each record gives: CDR3 DNA, CDR3 protein, CDR3 length, clone size, V gene, D gene, J gene. A D gene is named only where the DNA matches it firmly. Only some rows state a clone size, as once, few, many or a class for expanded clones.

CDR3 DNA: TGTGCCAGCAGTGAAGGAAGTCAGGTCTATGGCTACACCTTC
CDR3 protein: CASSEGSQVYGYTF
CDR3 length: 14
clone size: NA
V gene: TRBV25-1
D gene: NA
J gene: TRBJ1-2

CDR3 DNA: TGTGCCATCAGCGGGGGGGGACAGATTGGCTTC
CDR3 protein: CAISGGGQIGF
CDR3 length: 11
clone size: NA
V gene: TRBV10-3
D gene: NA
J gene: TRBJ2-1

CDR3 DNA: TGTGCCTGGAGTGTTACCCGTTATAGCAATCAGCCCCAGCATTTT
CDR3 protein: CAWSVTRYSNQPQHF
CDR3 length: 15
clone size: NA
V gene: TRBV30
D gene: NA
J gene: TRBJ1-5

CDR3 DNA: TGTGCCAGCAGCCCGACTAGCGGGGGGGACTACGAGCAGTACTTC
CDR3 protein: CASSPTSGGDYEQYF
CDR3 length: 15
clone size: NA
V gene: TRBV7-9
D gene: TRBD2
J gene: TRBJ2-7

CDR3 DNA: TGTGCCAGCAGTGGATCAGGGGTCAATGAGCAGTTCTTC
CDR3 protein: CASSGSGVNEQFF
CDR3 length: 13
clone size: NA
V gene: TRBV6-1
D gene: NA
J gene: TRBJ2-1

CDR3 DNA: TGTGCCAGCCCTCCGGTAACAGGGGTATCCTACGAGCAGTACTTC
CDR3 protein: CASPPVTGVSYEQYF
CDR3 length: 15
clone size: NA
V gene: TRBV21-1
D gene: NA
J gene: TRBJ2-7

CDR3 DNA: TGTGCCAGCACGAGCGGGGGCACCTACGAGCAGTACTTC
CDR3 protein: CASTSGGTYEQYF
CDR3 length: 13
clone size: NA
V gene: TRBV6-2/TRBV6-3
D gene: TRBD2
J gene: TRBJ2-7

CDR3 DNA: TGTGCCAGCGGGTGGGGACCGAACACTGAAGCTTTCTTT
CDR3 protein: CASGWGPNTEAFF
CDR3 length: 13
clone size: once
V gene: TRBV27
D gene: NA
J gene: TRBJ1-1

CDR3 DNA: TGTGCCTGGGGCATTTTGGGCCATCAGCCCCAGCATTTT
CDR3 protein: CAWGILGHQPQHF
CDR3 length: 13
clone size: NA
V gene: TRBV30
D gene: NA
J gene: TRBJ1-5

CDR3 DNA: TGTGCCAGCAGCCAAACAGGGGCCTATGATTCACCCCTCCACTTT
CDR3 protein: CASSQTGAYDSPLHF
CDR3 length: 15
clone size: NA
V gene: TRBV14
D gene: TRBD1
J gene: TRBJ1-6

CDR3 DNA: TGTGCCAGCGCTGACTTTTCACGGGAGCAGTACTTC
CDR3 protein: CASADFSREQYF
CDR3 length: 12
clone size: NA
V gene: TRBV7-9
D gene: NA
J gene: TRBJ2-7

CDR3 DNA: TGCGCCAGCAGCCCCGTGGACGGGGATGAGAACACCTTC
CDR3 protein: CASSPVDGDENTF
CDR3 length: 13
clone size: NA
V gene: TRBV4-1
D gene: NA
J gene: TRBJ1-2

CDR3 DNA: TGCGCCAGCAGCCAAGAGTCCAGGGGGGATCAACTGTTTTTT
CDR3 protein: CASSQESRGDQLFF
CDR3 length: 14
clone size: NA
V gene: TRBV4-1
D gene: TRBD1
J gene: TRBJ1-4

CDR3 DNA: TGTGCCGGAAGGAAAATGAACACTGAAGCTTTCTTT
CDR3 protein: CAGRKMNTEAFF
CDR3 length: 12
clone size: NA
V gene: TRBV28
D gene: NA
J gene: TRBJ1-1

CDR3 DNA: TGTGCCAGCACCTTACTGGGCGGGGGGTTAGCCAAAAACATTCAGTACTTC
CDR3 protein: CASTLLGGGLAKNIQYF
CDR3 length: 17
clone size: NA
V gene: TRBV6-5
D gene: TRBD2
J gene: TRBJ2-4

CDR3 DNA: TGTGCCAGCAGCTCGGACACCGACTATGGCTACACCTTC
CDR3 protein: CASSSDTDYGYTF
CDR3 length: 13
clone size: NA
V gene: TRBV7-9
D gene: NA
J gene: TRBJ1-2

CDR3 DNA: TGTGCCAGCAGTTCCCCGGGCCTGGTCACTGAAGCTTTCTTT
CDR3 protein: CASSSPGLVTEAFF
CDR3 length: 14
clone size: once
V gene: TRBV12-3/TRBV12-4
D gene: NA
J gene: TRBJ1-1

CDR3 DNA: TGTGCCAGCAGCCTTACTAGCAGTCCTTACAATGAGCAGTTCTTC
CDR3 protein: CASSLTSSPYNEQFF
CDR3 length: 15
clone size: NA
V gene: TRBV7-2
D gene: NA
J gene: TRBJ2-1

CDR3 DNA: TGTGCCAGCAGTTTGTCCAGGGGCCTCTACGAGCAGTACTTC
CDR3 protein: CASSLSRGLYEQYF
CDR3 length: 14
clone size: once
V gene: TRBV27
D gene: NA
J gene: TRBJ2-7

CDR3 DNA: TGTGCCAGCAGGACGTCGACAGGGGAGCAGTTCTTC
CDR3 protein: CASRTSTGEQFF
CDR3 length: 12
clone size: NA
V gene: TRBV7-9
D gene: TRBD1
J gene: TRBJ2-1

CDR3 DNA: TGCAGTGCCCCGACCGAACAGGGACTCTCCTACGAGCAGTACTTC
CDR3 protein: CSAPTEQGLSYEQYF
CDR3 length: 15
clone size: NA
V gene: TRBV20-1
D gene: NA
J gene: TRBJ2-7

CDR3 DNA: TGTGCCAGCAGCTTGGTTCAGGGAGACACCGGGGAGCTGTTTTTT
CDR3 protein: CASSLVQGDTGELFF
CDR3 length: 15
clone size: few
V gene: TRBV5-6
D gene: NA
J gene: TRBJ2-2

CDR3 DNA: TGTGCCAGCAGCAGTGGACAGGGGGCCCAGCCCCAGCATTTT
CDR3 protein: CASSSGQGAQPQHF
CDR3 length: 14
clone size: NA
V gene: TRBV7-8
D gene: TRBD1
J gene: TRBJ1-5

CDR3 DNA: TGCAGTGCTACGGTACCACTAGCGGGAGTAGCGAATGAGCAGTTCTTC
CDR3 protein: CSATVPLAGVANEQFF
CDR3 length: 16
clone size: once
V gene: TRBV20-1
D gene: TRBD2
J gene: TRBJ2-1